This T cell receptor (beta chain) was documented in a study of cytomegalovirus exposure and HLA in healthy donors. Study conclusions and caveats: The classifier reportedly diagnosed cytomegalovirus status with high specificity and sensitivity.

A word on this clone: The antigen is undetermined.

This CDR3 contains 12 residues. CDR1 is SQVTM, CDR2 ANQGSEA, per germline. Trimming took 4 bases from V and 8 from J, leaving 14 bases between them. Here immunoSEQ multiplex PCR was the method, and the copy in TCRdb shows in-frame clones only, minus some. The sample holds 130,000 or so clones, about nine tenths seen once. Sequencing was done on a sample of PBMCs. The rearrangement links TRBV29-1 to TRBJ1-2, with D hard to call. This clonotype was obtained from a man aged 30 to 45 in good health and CMV-seronegative. Here the CDR3 DNA reads TGCAGCGTTGGTGAGTGGGCCGCGGGCTACACCTTC. Amino acids: CSVGEWAAGYTF.